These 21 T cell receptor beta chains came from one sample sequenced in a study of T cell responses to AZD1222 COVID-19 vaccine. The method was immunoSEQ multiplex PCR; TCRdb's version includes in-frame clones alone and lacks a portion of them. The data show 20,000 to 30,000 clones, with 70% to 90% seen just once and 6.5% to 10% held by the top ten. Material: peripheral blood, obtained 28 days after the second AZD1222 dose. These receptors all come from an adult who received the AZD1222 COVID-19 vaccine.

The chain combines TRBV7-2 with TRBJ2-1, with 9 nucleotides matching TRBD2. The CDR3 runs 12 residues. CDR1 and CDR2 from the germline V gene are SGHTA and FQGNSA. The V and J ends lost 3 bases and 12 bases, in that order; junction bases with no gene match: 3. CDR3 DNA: TGTGCCAGCAGCTTTTTAGCGGGAGTGCAGTTCTTC. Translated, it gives CASSFLAGVQFF.

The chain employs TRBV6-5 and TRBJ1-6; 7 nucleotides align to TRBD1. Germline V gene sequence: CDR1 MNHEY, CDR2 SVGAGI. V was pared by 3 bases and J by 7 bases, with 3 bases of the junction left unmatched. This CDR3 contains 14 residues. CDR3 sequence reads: CASSYTGVNSPLHF. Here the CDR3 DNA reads TGTGCCAGCAGTTATACAGGGGTCAATTCACCCCTCCACTTT.

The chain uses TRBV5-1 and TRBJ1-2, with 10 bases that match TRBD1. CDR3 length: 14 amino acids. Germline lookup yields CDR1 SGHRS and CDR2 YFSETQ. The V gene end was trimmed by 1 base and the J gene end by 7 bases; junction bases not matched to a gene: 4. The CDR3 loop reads CASSLSTGGSGYTF. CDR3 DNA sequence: TGCGCCAGCAGCTTGTCGACAGGGGGCAGTGGCTACACCTTC.

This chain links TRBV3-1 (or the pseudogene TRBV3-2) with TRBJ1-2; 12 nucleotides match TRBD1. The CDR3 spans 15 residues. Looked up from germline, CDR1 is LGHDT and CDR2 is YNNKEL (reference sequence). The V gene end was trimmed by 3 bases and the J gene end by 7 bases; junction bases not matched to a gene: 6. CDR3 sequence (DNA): TGTGCCAGCAGCCATCCGGGACAGGGGGCGCGTGGCTACACCTTC. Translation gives CASSHPGQGARGYTF.

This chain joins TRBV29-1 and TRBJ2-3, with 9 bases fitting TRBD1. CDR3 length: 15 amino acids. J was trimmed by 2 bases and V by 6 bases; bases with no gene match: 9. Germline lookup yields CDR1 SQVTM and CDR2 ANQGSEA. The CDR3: CSVRLQGAVTDTQYF. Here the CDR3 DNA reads TGCAGCGTGCGGTTACAGGGGGCTGTCACAGATACGCAGTATTTT.

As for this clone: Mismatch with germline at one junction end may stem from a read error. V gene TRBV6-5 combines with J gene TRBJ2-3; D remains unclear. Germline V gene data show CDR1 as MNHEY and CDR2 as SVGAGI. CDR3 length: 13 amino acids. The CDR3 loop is CASSFSSRDTQYF. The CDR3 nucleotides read TGTGCCAGCAGTTTTTCCAGCAGAGATACGCAGTATTTT.

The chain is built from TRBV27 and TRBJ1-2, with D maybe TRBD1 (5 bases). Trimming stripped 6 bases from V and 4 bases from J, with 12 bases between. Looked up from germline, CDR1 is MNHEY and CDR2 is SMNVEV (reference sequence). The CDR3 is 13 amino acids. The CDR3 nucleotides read TGTGCCAGCAGACTGGGGGGTGGCTATGGCTACACCTTC. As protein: CASRLGGGYGYTF.

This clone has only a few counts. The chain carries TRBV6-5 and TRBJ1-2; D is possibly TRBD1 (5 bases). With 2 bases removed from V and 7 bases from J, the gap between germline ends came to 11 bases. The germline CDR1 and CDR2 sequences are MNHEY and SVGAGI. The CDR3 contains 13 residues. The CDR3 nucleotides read TGTGCCAGCAGTTACCTCCAGGGAAGTGGCTACACCTTC. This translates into CASSYLQGSGYTF.

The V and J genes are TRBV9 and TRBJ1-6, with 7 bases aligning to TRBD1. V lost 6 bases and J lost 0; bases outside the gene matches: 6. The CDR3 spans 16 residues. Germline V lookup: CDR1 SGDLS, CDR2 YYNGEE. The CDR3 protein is CASTRDSSSYNSPLHF. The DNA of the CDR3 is TGTGCCAGCACACGGGACAGCAGCTCCTATAATTCACCCCTCCACTTT.

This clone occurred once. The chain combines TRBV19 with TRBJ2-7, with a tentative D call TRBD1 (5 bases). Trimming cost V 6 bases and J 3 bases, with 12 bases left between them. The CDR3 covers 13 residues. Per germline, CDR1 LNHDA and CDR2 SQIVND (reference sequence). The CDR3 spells CASSRVGGYEQYF. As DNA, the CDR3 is TGTGCCAGTAGCAGGGTCGGCGGCTACGAGCAGTACTTC.

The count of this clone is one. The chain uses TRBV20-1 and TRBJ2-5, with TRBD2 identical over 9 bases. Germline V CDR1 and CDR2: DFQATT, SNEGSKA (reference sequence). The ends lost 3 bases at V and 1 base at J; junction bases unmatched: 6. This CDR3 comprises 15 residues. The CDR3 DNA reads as TGCAGTGCTAGTTCAGCGGGAGGCTTCCAAGAGACCCAGTACTTC. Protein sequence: CSASSAGGFQETQYF.

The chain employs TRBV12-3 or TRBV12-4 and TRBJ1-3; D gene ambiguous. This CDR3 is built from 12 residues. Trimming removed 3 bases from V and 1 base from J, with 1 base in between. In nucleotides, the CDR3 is TGTGCCAGCAGTTTTTCTGGAAACACCATATATTTT. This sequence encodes CASSFSGNTIYF.

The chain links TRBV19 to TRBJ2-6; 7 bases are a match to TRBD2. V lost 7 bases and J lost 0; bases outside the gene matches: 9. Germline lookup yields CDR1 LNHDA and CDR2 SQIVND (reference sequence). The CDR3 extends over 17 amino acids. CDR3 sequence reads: CASMGGGADSGANVLTF. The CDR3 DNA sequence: TGTGCCAGTATGGGGGGAGGGGCAGACTCTGGGGCCAACGTCCTGACTTTC.

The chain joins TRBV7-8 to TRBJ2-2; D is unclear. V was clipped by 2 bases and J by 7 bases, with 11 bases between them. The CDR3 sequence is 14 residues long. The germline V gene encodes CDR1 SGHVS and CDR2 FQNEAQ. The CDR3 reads CASSLRQFGGELFF. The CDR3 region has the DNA TGTGCCAGCAGCTTACGCCAATTCGGCGGGGAGCTGTTTTTT.

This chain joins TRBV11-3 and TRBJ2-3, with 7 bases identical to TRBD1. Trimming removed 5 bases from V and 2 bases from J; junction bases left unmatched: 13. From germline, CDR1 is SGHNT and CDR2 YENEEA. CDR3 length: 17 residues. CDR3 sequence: CASSPEDRRGITDTQYF. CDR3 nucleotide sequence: TGTGCCAGCAGCCCAGAGGACAGGAGAGGTATCACAGATACGCAGTATTTT.

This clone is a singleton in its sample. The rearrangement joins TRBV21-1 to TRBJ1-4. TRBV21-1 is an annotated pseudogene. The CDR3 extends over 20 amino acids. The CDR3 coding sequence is TGTGCCAGCAGCAAAGCGCCAGGGCGAAACCGAGTACAACTAATGAGGGAACTGTTTTTT. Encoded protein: CASSKAPGRNRVQLMRELFF.

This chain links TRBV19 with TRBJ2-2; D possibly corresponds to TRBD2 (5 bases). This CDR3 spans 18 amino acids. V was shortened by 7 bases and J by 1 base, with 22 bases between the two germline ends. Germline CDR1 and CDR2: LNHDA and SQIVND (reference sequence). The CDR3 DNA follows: TGTGCCAGTACCCCAAGCGGTGCTGGACGGAGGAACACCGGGGAGCTGTTTTTT. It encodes CASTPSGAGRRNTGELFF.

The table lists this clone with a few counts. CDR3 region: CASSQAPSGAGNTIYF. The CDR3 nucleotides read TGTGCCAGCAGCCAAGCACCCTCGGGGGCCGGAAACACCATATATTTT. This chain links TRBV3-1 (or the pseudogene TRBV3-2) with TRBJ1-3, with D maybe TRBD1 (6 bases). The ends were cut back, 1 base at V and 4 bases at J, with 14 bases in the middle. CDR1 and CDR2 (germline): LGHDT, YNNKEL (reference sequence). The CDR3 has 16 amino acids.

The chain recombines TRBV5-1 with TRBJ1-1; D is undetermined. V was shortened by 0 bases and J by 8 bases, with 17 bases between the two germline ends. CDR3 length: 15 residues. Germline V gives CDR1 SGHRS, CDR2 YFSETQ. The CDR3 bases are TGCGCCAGCAGCTTGGGCGGCAGTTCAAGTGAGGAAGCTTTCTTT. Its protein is CASSLGGSSSEEAFF.

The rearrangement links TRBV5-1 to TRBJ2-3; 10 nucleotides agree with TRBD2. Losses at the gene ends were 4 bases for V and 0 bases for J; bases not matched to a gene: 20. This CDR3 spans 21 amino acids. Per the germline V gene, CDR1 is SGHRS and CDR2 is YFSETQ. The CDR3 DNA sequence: TGCGCCAGCAGCCGAGCCAGGCTAGCGGGAGATAACGGACTTAGCACAGATACGCAGTATTTT. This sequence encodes CASSRARLAGDNGLSTDTQYF.

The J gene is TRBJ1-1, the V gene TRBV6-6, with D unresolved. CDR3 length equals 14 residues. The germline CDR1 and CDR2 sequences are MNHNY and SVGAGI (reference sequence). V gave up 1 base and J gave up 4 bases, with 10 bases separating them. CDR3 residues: CASSYLDETTEAFF. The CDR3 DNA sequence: TGTGCCAGCAGTTACTTGGATGAGACCACTGAAGCTTTCTTT.